This TCR beta chain comes out of a study of T cell repertoires in cytomegalovirus infection. Study-level background: Recently identified HLA-C-restricted and well-studied HLA-B-restricted CMV epitopes were used. Signatures in public TCR beta sequences pointed to both CMV infection and matching HLA type.

This clonotype was counted only a few times. Antigen specificity is unknown. CDR1 and CDR2 (germline): MGHDK, SYGVNS. The CDR3 covers 16 residues. Losses at the gene ends were 5 bases for V and 5 bases for J; bases not matched to a gene: 14. The study, taken as a whole, reports: Dominating the ex vivo response were HLA-C-restricted CMV-specific TCR beta clonotypes. Summed frequency of shared TCR beta families picked out CMV carriers who also had the relevant HLA.

TCRdb processed the reads anew with MiXCR; each CDR3 protein has one entry. The sample gives 140,000 to 150,000 distinct CDR3 sequences, roughly a third of which show up once; roughly half is in the top ten. The sequencing used CD8+ T cells from cultured PBMCs, collected from culture after CMV antigen stimulation. The chain links TRBV25-1 to TRBJ2-5; 7 bases line up with TRBD1. The sequence was obtained from a human donor in good health (CMV status not recorded). Some clones in this sample may be carry-over from other donors' samples. The CDR3 sequence: CASSSRDSDLWETQYF. CDR3 DNA: TGTGCCAGCAGTTCCCGGGACAGCGATCTTTGGGAGACCCAGTACTTC. The variable domain in full, completed from reference TRBV25-1 and TRBJ2-5, reads EADIYQTPRYLVIGTGKKITLECSQTMGHDKMYWYQQDPGMELHLIHYSYGVNSTEKGDLSSESTVSRIRTEHFPLTLESARPSHTSQYLCASSSRDSDLWETQYFGPGTRLLVL.